A selection of T cell receptor beta chains follows, all from one sample in a study of blood T cell repertoires in COVID-19. The method was immunoSEQ multiplex PCR; TCRdb's version includes in-frame clones alone and lacks a portion of them. In the table there are about 240,000 clones, 82% of which are singletons. The sequencing sample was made of peripheral blood. The source of these receptors is an elderly woman with COVID-19, enrolled during active disease. The CDR3 runs from the conserved cysteine through the conserved F or W. A D gene is named only where the DNA matches it firmly. The listing skips clone size in some rows; elsewhere it reads once, few, many or a size class.

d_gene: .
len: 17
j_gene: TRBJ2-6
abundance: .
v_gene: TRBV18
CDR3aa: CASSPFGGAAGANVLTF
CDR3nt: TGTGCCAGCTCACCCTTCGGGGGTGCTGCAGGGGCCAACGTCCTGACTTTC

d_gene: TRBD2
len: 15
j_gene: TRBJ2-5
abundance: .
v_gene: TRBV2
CDR3aa: CASSLAGAPGETQYF
CDR3nt: TGTGCCAGCAGTTTAGCGGGGGCCCCCGGGGAGACCCAGTACTTC

d_gene: .
len: 15
j_gene: TRBJ1-3
abundance: .
v_gene: TRBV6-1
CDR3aa: CASSESGGVGNTIYF
CDR3nt: TGTGCCAGCAGTGAATCGGGGGGTGTTGGAAACACCATATATTTT

d_gene: .
len: 19
j_gene: TRBJ1-1
abundance: .
v_gene: TRBV5-4
CDR3aa: CASSLEFGLLTNRNTEAFF
CDR3nt: TGTGCCAGCAGCTTGGAATTTGGACTACTAACAAACAGGAACACTGAAGCTTTCTTT

d_gene: .
len: 15
j_gene: TRBJ2-7
abundance: .
v_gene: TRBV12-2
CDR3aa: CASRLGKQGGCEQYF
CDR3nt: TGTGCAAGTCGCTTAGGAAAACAGGGTGGTTGCGAGCAGTACTTC

d_gene: .
len: 11
j_gene: TRBJ1-1
abundance: .
v_gene: TRBV5-8
CDR3aa: CASSLTGGAFF
CDR3nt: TGTGCCAGCAGCCTAACAGGTGGGGCTTTCTTT

d_gene: .
len: 15
j_gene: TRBJ1-6
abundance: few
v_gene: TRBV30
CDR3aa: CAWAPPTASNSPLHF
CDR3nt: TGTGCCTGGGCCCCTCCGACAGCTTCAAATTCACCCCTCCACTTT

d_gene: TRBD1
len: 12
j_gene: TRBJ2-5
abundance: .
v_gene: TRBV28
CDR3aa: CASTGGGETQYF
CDR3nt: TGTGCCAGCACAGGGGGTGGAGAGACCCAGTACTTC

d_gene: TRBD1
len: 18
j_gene: TRBJ2-2
abundance: .
v_gene: TRBV7-3
CDR3aa: CASSLTPQGATNTGELFF
CDR3nt: TGTGCCAGCAGCTTAACCCCACAGGGGGCCACGAACACCGGGGAGCTGTTTTTT

d_gene: TRBD1
len: 15
j_gene: TRBJ1-6
abundance: once
v_gene: TRBV27
CDR3aa: CASSPRTGTNSPLHF
CDR3nt: TGTGCCAGCAGTCCTCGGACAGGGACTAATTCACCCCTCCACTTT

d_gene: TRBD2
len: 14
j_gene: TRBJ2-1
abundance: .
v_gene: TRBV9
CDR3aa: CASSVSSGYNEQFF
CDR3nt: TGTGCCAGCAGCGTATCTAGCGGCTACAATGAGCAGTTCTTC

d_gene: .
len: 13
j_gene: TRBJ2-7
abundance: .
v_gene: TRBV27
CDR3aa: CASSRAAPYEQYF
CDR3nt: TGTGCCAGCAGTAGAGCGGCCCCCTACGAGCAGTACTTC

d_gene: .
len: 16
j_gene: TRBJ2-3
abundance: few
v_gene: TRBV24-1
CDR3aa: CATSARGAQITDTQYF
CDR3nt: TGTGCCACCAGTGCTCGCGGGGCGCAGATCACAGATACGCAGTATTTT

d_gene: .
len: 16
j_gene: TRBJ2-1
abundance: .
v_gene: TRBV5-6
CDR3aa: CASSLDPEADSNEQFF
CDR3nt: TGTGCCAGCAGCTTGGACCCCGAGGCCGACAGTAATGAGCAGTTCTTC

d_gene: .
len: 13
j_gene: TRBJ2-2
abundance: once
v_gene: TRBV24-1
CDR3aa: CATQGFSTGELFF
CDR3nt: TGTGCCACTCAGGGGTTCAGCACCGGGGAGCTGTTTTTT

d_gene: TRBD1
len: 16
j_gene: TRBJ1-6
abundance: .
v_gene: TRBV5-6
CDR3aa: CASSLLGGQGNSPLHF
CDR3nt: TGTGCCAGCAGCTTGCTAGGTGGACAGGGGAATTCACCCCTCCACTTT

d_gene: TRBD1
len: 14
j_gene: TRBJ1-2
abundance: few
v_gene: TRBV19
CDR3aa: CASSANGQGVGYTF
CDR3nt: TGTGCCAGTAGTGCGAACGGACAGGGAGTTGGCTACACCTTC

d_gene: .
len: 12
j_gene: TRBJ2-3
abundance: .
v_gene: TRBV19
CDR3aa: CASSIERGTQYF
CDR3nt: TGTGCCAGTAGTATAGAGCGGGGTACGCAGTATTTT

d_gene: .
len: 13
j_gene: TRBJ1-1
abundance: .
v_gene: TRBV2
CDR3aa: CASRGQGSTEAFF
CDR3nt: TGTGCCAGCAGGGGCCAGGGTTCCACTGAAGCTTTCTTT

d_gene: TRBD1
len: 16
j_gene: TRBJ1-3
abundance: .
v_gene: TRBV19
CDR3aa: CASSPGTGRSGNTIYF
CDR3nt: TGTGCCAGTAGTCCGGGGACAGGTAGATCTGGAAACACCATATATTTT

d_gene: .
len: 14
j_gene: TRBJ2-5
abundance: .
v_gene: TRBV11-2
CDR3aa: CASSFLTGQETQYF
CDR3nt: TGTGCCAGCAGCTTTCTCACGGGGCAAGAGACCCAGTACTTC

d_gene: TRBD1
len: 16
j_gene: TRBJ1-2
abundance: .
v_gene: TRBV6-1
CDR3aa: CASSERDRGPIVGYTF
CDR3nt: TGTGCCAGCAGTGAGCGGGACAGGGGGCCGATTGTAGGCTACACCTTC

d_gene: .
len: 11
j_gene: TRBJ1-1
abundance: .
v_gene: TRBV29-1
CDR3aa: CSTAGSTEAFF
CDR3nt: TGCAGCACTGCAGGGTCCACTGAAGCTTTCTTT

d_gene: .
len: 13
j_gene: TRBJ1-5
abundance: once
v_gene: TRBV10-1
CDR3aa: CASSEGPSQPQHF
CDR3nt: TGCGCCAGCAGTGAGGGGCCAAGTCAGCCCCAGCATTTT

d_gene: .
len: 12
j_gene: TRBJ2-1
abundance: .
v_gene: TRBV6-2/TRBV6-3
CDR3aa: CASSPHDNEQFF
CDR3nt: TGTGCCAGCAGTCCCCATGACAATGAGCAGTTCTTC

d_gene: .
len: 16
j_gene: TRBJ1-2
abundance: .
v_gene: TRBV19
CDR3aa: CASSIGALGAYYGYAF
CDR3nt: TGTGCCAGTAGTATAGGTGCTTTAGGAGCCTACTATGGCTACGCCTTC

d_gene: .
len: 14
j_gene: TRBJ2-6
abundance: .
v_gene: TRBV11-2
CDR3aa: CASSFPAGANVLTF
CDR3nt: TGTGCCAGCAGCTTTCCCGCTGGGGCCAACGTCCTGACTTTC

d_gene: .
len: 16
j_gene: TRBJ1-2
abundance: .
v_gene: TRBV6-2/TRBV6-3
CDR3aa: CASSSRGGGANYGYTF
CDR3nt: TGTGCCAGCAGTTCCCGGGGAGGGGGAGCTAACTATGGCTACACCTTC

d_gene: .
len: 14
j_gene: TRBJ2-3
abundance: .
v_gene: TRBV5-4
CDR3aa: CASSRGSFTDTQYF
CDR3nt: TGTGCCAGCAGCCGGGGATCGTTCACAGATACGCAGTATTTT

d_gene: .
len: 14
j_gene: TRBJ2-4
abundance: .
v_gene: TRBV20-1
CDR3aa: CSASDDRSKNIQYF
CDR3nt: TGCAGTGCTAGTGATGACAGGAGCAAAAACATTCAGTACTTC

d_gene: .
len: 14
j_gene: TRBJ1-3
abundance: .
v_gene: TRBV7-9
CDR3aa: CASSLTGTGNTIYF
CDR3nt: TGTGCCAGCAGCTTAACGGGAACTGGAAACACCATATATTTT

d_gene: TRBD1
len: 18
j_gene: TRBJ2-1
abundance: .
v_gene: TRBV7-8
CDR3aa: CASSLRGGSTPGRNEQFF
CDR3nt: TGTGCCAGCAGCTTAAGAGGGGGCTCTACCCCAGGGAGAAATGAGCAGTTCTTC

d_gene: .
len: 13
j_gene: TRBJ2-1
abundance: few
v_gene: TRBV4-3
CDR3aa: CASSQDWGGEQFF
CDR3nt: TGCGCCAGCAGCCAAGATTGGGGCGGTGAGCAGTTCTTC

d_gene: .
len: 14
j_gene: TRBJ1-1
abundance: .
v_gene: TRBV7-9
CDR3aa: CASSFSVGNTEAFF
CDR3nt: TGTGCCAGCAGCTTTTCGGTCGGGAACACTGAAGCTTTCTTT

d_gene: TRBD1
len: 16
j_gene: TRBJ1-1
abundance: .
v_gene: TRBV2
CDR3aa: CASIRTGLLMDTEAFF
CDR3nt: TGTGCCAGCATTAGGACAGGCCTTCTAATGGACACTGAAGCTTTCTTT

d_gene: TRBD1
len: 12
j_gene: TRBJ1-1
abundance: .
v_gene: TRBV29-1
CDR3aa: CSGRQGNTEAFF
CDR3nt: TGCAGCGGACGACAGGGGAACACTGAAGCTTTCTTT

d_gene: .
len: 16
j_gene: TRBJ1-2
abundance: .
v_gene: TRBV3-1/TRBV3-2
CDR3aa: CASSRTTTTGNYGYTF
CDR3nt: TGTGCCAGCAGCCGAACCACTACAACAGGCAACTATGGCTACACCTTC